This passage covers 27 T cell receptor beta chains from one sample sequenced in a study of shared clonotypes between healthy human individuals. The repertoire was sequenced with immunoSEQ multiplex PCR; TCRdb's copy has only in-frame clones and lacks some. The repertoire has roughly 2.2 million clones, just under 95% of them found once; the top ten carry about 0.36%. The sequenced sample was naive CD4+ T cells from PBMCs. The subset was: CD45RA+ positively selected. Source of these receptors: a man younger than 30 in good health. Some clones in this sample may be carry-over from other donors' samples.

The chain links TRBV2 to TRBJ2-5, with D uncertain. There are 14 residues in the CDR3. V gave up 2 bases and J gave up 5 bases, with 12 bases separating them. CDR1 and CDR2 (germline): SNHLY, FYNNEI. The DNA for the CDR3 is TGTGCCAGCAGTGAACTCCCCCCCCGGGAGACCCAGTACTTC. Its protein product is CASSELPPRETQYF.

This chain links TRBV28 with TRBJ2-1, with D possibly being TRBD1 or TRBD2 (5 bases each). In germline, CDR1 is MDHEN, CDR2 SYDVKM. The CDR3 extends over 16 amino acids. Trimming cost V 4 bases and J 10 bases, with 23 bases left between them. In nucleotides, the CDR3 is TGTGCCAGCAGTTCGCCCGGGACCACCCCGGCCCAGGAGCAGTTCTTC. Protein sequence: CASSSPGTTPAQEQFF.

The chain couples TRBV4-1 to TRBJ2-2, with D perhaps TRBD1 (6 bases). The CDR3 covers 17 residues. CDR1 is MGHRA, CDR2 YSYEKL, per germline. V dropped 0 bases and J dropped 3 bases, with 14 bases sitting between them. The CDR3 region has the DNA TGCGCCAGCAGCCAAGACCCACCAGGGACATACACCGGGGAGCTGTTTTTT. It is translated as CASSQDPPGTYTGELFF.

This chain's CDR3 is CASSDGRPTYEQYF. The CDR3 DNA is TGTGCCAGCAGTGATGGCAGGCCGACCTACGAGCAGTACTTC. This chain uses TRBV6-1 with TRBJ2-7; D unclear. The CDR3 runs to 14 residues. CDR1 MNHNS and CDR2 SASEGT come from the germline V gene. V was shortened by 3 bases and J by 2 bases, with 11 bases between the two germline ends.

V usage is TRBV27 and J usage is TRBJ2-2, with 9 bases that match TRBD1. The germline V gene has CDR1 MNHEY and CDR2 SMNVEV (reference sequence). V lost 2 bases to trimming and J lost 3 bases; unmatched junction nucleotides: 1. CDR3 length: 15 amino acids. The CDR3 DNA reads TGTGCCAGCAGTTTAGACAGGGGGGACACCGGGGAGCTGTTTTTT. It codes for CASSLDRGDTGELFF.

V gene TRBV7-9 combines with J gene TRBJ2-3; D not resolved. The CDR3 sequence is 16 residues long. V was cut by 1 base and J by 3 bases, with 14 bases left in between. Germline V gene data show CDR1 as SEHNR and CDR2 as FQNEAQ (reference sequence). The CDR3 nucleotides are TGTGCCAGCAGCTTAGGGGCAGCTCTTTGGACAGATACGCAGTATTTT. Protein product: CASSLGAALWTDTQYF.

The chain couples TRBV7-2 to TRBJ2-2, with unresolved D. Germline V gene sequence: CDR1 SGHTA, CDR2 FQGNSA. CDR3 length: 13 amino acids. Deletions cut 5 bases from V and 8 bases from J, with 12 bases between. The CDR3 is CASSTQLLGELFF. The CDR3 DNA is TGTGCCAGCAGCACCCAACTCCTGGGGGAGCTGTTTTTT.

The CDR3 sequence: CATSREGGTGELFF. For the CDR3, the DNA is TGTGCCACCAGCAGAGAAGGTGGCACCGGGGAGCTGTTTTTT. The J gene is TRBJ2-2, the V gene TRBV15; no firm D call. V gave up 0 bases and J gave up 4 bases, with 6 bases separating them. There are 14 residues in the CDR3. Germline-derived CDR1 and CDR2 are LNHNV and YYDKDF (reference sequence).

The V call is TRBV6-1, the J call TRBJ2-7, with TRBD1 identical over 8 bases. CDR3 size: 14 residues. Germline V gene lookup returns CDR1 MNHNS and CDR2 SASEGT. Unmatched junction bases numbered 11, after V lost 7 bases and J lost 6 bases. The CDR3 loop is CASKTGALSVEQYF. The CDR3 region has the DNA TGTGCCAGCAAGACAGGGGCATTGTCAGTCGAGCAGTACTTC.

This sequence joins TRBV7-9 and TRBJ2-3; 10 bases are shared with TRBD2. CDR1 is SEHNR and CDR2 is FQNEAQ in the germline V gene (reference sequence). Unmatched junction bases numbered 3, after V lost 4 bases and J lost 2 bases. The CDR3 totals 15 residues. The CDR3: CASSSLAGATDTQYF. In DNA form, the CDR3 reads TGTGCCAGCAGCTCCCTAGCGGGGGCCACAGATACGCAGTATTTT.

A few counts support this clone. The chain employs TRBV19 and TRBJ1-5; 8 bases are a match to TRBD1. The CDR3 loop spans 11 amino acids. Trimming took 11 bases from V and 8 from J; bases not matched to a gene: 5. Germline CDR1 LNHDA, CDR2 SQIVND (reference sequence). The CDR3 sequence is CAVGGQEPQHF. CDR3 sequence (DNA): TGTGCCGTGGGGGGACAGGAGCCCCAGCATTTT.

About this clone: Other nucleotide sequences from this sample produce the same CDR3. V and J are TRBV6-6 and TRBJ1-5; D is ambiguous. Germline CDR1 reads MNHNY; CDR2 reads SVGAGI (reference sequence). The germline V and J ends were trimmed by 0 bases and 6 bases, with 6 bases remaining between them. This CDR3 is built from 13 residues. In nucleotides, the CDR3 is TGTGCCAGCAGTTACTCGACTGGTCAGCCCCAGCATTTT. It specifies CASSYSTGQPQHF.

V usage is TRBV4-3 and J usage is TRBJ2-1; possibly TRBD2 for D (5 bases). Trimming stripped 8 bases from V and 3 bases from J, with 20 bases between. Germline lookup yields CDR1 LGHNA and CDR2 YSLEER. The CDR3 runs to 16 residues. CDR3 sequence reads: CASRSEREISYNEQFF. The CDR3 DNA sequence: TGCGCCAGCCGCTCGGAGAGGGAGATCAGCTACAATGAGCAGTTCTTC.

This clone appeared once. The chain employs TRBV6-6 and TRBJ2-7; D is perhaps TRBD1 (6 bases). The CDR3 spans 16 residues. With 0 bases removed from V and 8 bases from J, the gap between germline ends came to 20 bases. Germline V gives CDR1 MNHNY, CDR2 SVGAGI (reference sequence). The CDR3 sequence is CASSYSEGGITIKQYF. In DNA, the CDR3 is TGTGCCAGCAGTTACTCCGAAGGGGGTATTACGATCAAGCAGTACTTC.

V usage is TRBV28 and J usage is TRBJ2-2; TRBD2 might be the D (6 bases). Germline lookup yields CDR1 MDHEN and CDR2 SYDVKM. With 0 bases removed from V and 0 bases from J, the gap between germline ends came to 11 bases. This CDR3 spans 17 amino acids. The CDR3, as DNA: TGTGCCAGCAGTTTATGGCGGGGCCCCCCGAACACCGGGGAGCTGTTTTTT. As protein: CASSLWRGPPNTGELFF.

The chain has TRBV14 and TRBJ2-5; no firm D call. From germline, CDR1 is SGHDN and CDR2 FVKESK. With 0 bases removed from V and 13 bases from J, the gap between germline ends came to 15 bases. This CDR3 contains 13 residues. The DNA of the CDR3 is TGTGCCAGCAGCCAAGAGAGGTCCGACCCGGGGTACTTC. Translated: CASSQERSDPGYF.

This clone occurred once. The chain combines TRBV28 with TRBJ2-3; TRBD2 matches at 10 bases. The CDR3 runs 17 residues. Per the germline V gene, CDR1 is MDHEN and CDR2 is SYDVKM. V lost 3 bases, J lost 1 base, and 7 bases stayed unmatched. The CDR3 DNA sequence: TGTGCCAGCAGTTTTCGTCTAGCGGGAGCGGGCACAGATACGCAGTATTTT. This gives the protein CASSFRLAGAGTDTQYF.

This clone came up once. This chain uses TRBV5-6 with TRBJ2-5; D might be TRBD1 or TRBD2, each matching 5 bases. V was pared by 1 base and J by 9 bases, with 10 bases between. This CDR3 is built from 12 residues. Germline V lookup: CDR1 SGHDT, CDR2 YYEEEE. CDR3 sequence (DNA): TGTGCCAGCAGCTTGCTCAGGGAGCCCCAGTACTTC. It translates to CASSLLREPQYF.

V is TRBV7-9 and J is TRBJ1-4; D is uncertain. The germline V and J ends were trimmed by 3 bases and 7 bases, with 6 bases remaining between them. This CDR3 spans 12 amino acids. CDR1 and CDR2 from the germline V gene are SEHNR and FQNEAQ (reference sequence). The CDR3 nucleotides read TGTGCCAGCAGCTTGATTCGTGAAAAACTGTTTTTT. The encoded protein is CASSLIREKLFF.

J is TRBJ1-3 and V is TRBV18; TRBD1 is a possible D gene (5 bases). The CDR3 covers 17 residues. V was pared by 1 base and J by 4 bases, with 17 bases between. Germline V gene data show CDR1 as KGHSH and CDR2 as LQKENI. CDR3 sequence reads: CASSPLPLGVTGNTIYF. The CDR3 DNA sequence: TGTGCCAGCTCACCACTACCTCTGGGGGTTACGGGAAACACCATATATTTT.

The rearrangement uses TRBV20-1 and TRBJ1-1, with no clear D. Trimming removed 5 bases at V and 6 bases at J, with 10 bases between. CDR3 length: 11 residues. The V gene's germline CDR1 is DFQATT and CDR2 SNEGSKA (reference sequence). Written as DNA, the CDR3 is TGCAGTGCTCGGACCCTCCCTGAAGCTTTCTTT. Translated: CSARTLPEAFF.

The CDR3 coding sequence is TGTGCCAGCTCACCCCTTACCCAAGCGGGAGGGCAAGATACGCAGTATTTT. It translates to CASSPLTQAGGQDTQYF. The J gene is TRBJ2-3, the V gene TRBV18; TRBD2 aligns across 10 bases. V lost 3 bases to trimming and J lost 5 bases; unmatched junction nucleotides: 11. The germline gives CDR1 KGHSH, CDR2 LQKENI. CDR3 length: 17 residues.

Only one count was recorded for this clone. The V and J genes are TRBV28 and TRBJ1-4; D gene ambiguous. This CDR3 comprises 15 residues. Germline CDR1 MDHEN, CDR2 SYDVKM. V dropped 1 base and J dropped 5 bases, with 11 bases sitting between them. CDR3 coding DNA: TGTGCCAGCAGTTTATTTTGGGCCATGAATGAAAAACTGTTTTTT. Its protein is CASSLFWAMNEKLFF.

This chain links TRBV10-1 with TRBJ2-6; 8 nucleotides align to TRBD1. J was trimmed by 0 bases and V by 6 bases; bases with no gene match: 1. The germline CDR1 and CDR2 sequences are WNHNN and SYGVQD (reference sequence). The CDR3 contains 15 residues. CDR3 nucleotides: TGCGCCAGCAGAGGGACAGGCTCTGGGGCCAACGTCCTGACTTTC. It encodes CASRGTGSGANVLTF.

On this clone: The sample carries other DNA sequences with the same CDR3. The chain uses TRBV30 and TRBJ1-2; D might be TRBD1 (5 bases). Germline CDR1 GTSNPN, CDR2 SVGIG (reference sequence). The germline V and J ends were trimmed by 0 bases and 8 bases, with 10 bases remaining between them. The CDR3 is made up of 12 amino acids. CDR3 protein: CAWSVPRDGYTF. CDR3 in DNA: TGTGCCTGGAGTGTGCCCAGGGACGGCTACACCTTC. The full variable domain, completed using reference TRBV30 and TRBJ1-2, is SQTIHQWPATLVQPVGSPLSLECTVEGTSNPNLYWYRQAAGRGLQLLFYSVGIGQISSEVPQNLSASRPQDRQFILSSKKLLLSDSGFYLCAWSVPRDGYTFGSGTRLTVV.

The V call is TRBV2, the J call TRBJ2-1; TRBD2 agrees at 7 bases. Trimming removed 7 bases from V and 2 bases from J; junction bases left unmatched: 5. The CDR3 consists of 14 residues. Germline CDR1 reads SNHLY; CDR2 reads FYNNEI. In DNA, the CDR3 is TGTGCCAGCAAGTGGGGGGGAACCTACAATGAGCAGTTCTTC. Protein: CASKWGGTYNEQFF. Full variable domain (missing parts from reference TRBV2 and TRBJ2-1): EPEVTQTPSHQVTQMGQEVILRCVPISNHLYFYWYRQILGQKVEFLVSFYNNEISEKSEIFDDQFSVERPDGSNFTLKIRSTKLEDSAMYFCASKWGGTYNEQFFGPGTRLTVL.

In DNA, the CDR3 is TGTGCCTGGAGTGCCCTGACAGGCGACTATGAAAAACTGTTTTTT. Amino acid sequence: CAWSALTGDYEKLFF. The chain is built from TRBV30 and TRBJ1-4, with a weak D call TRBD1 (6 bases). Looked up from germline, CDR1 is GTSNPN and CDR2 is SVGIG (reference sequence). Trimming cost V 1 base and J 6 bases, with 15 bases left between them. The CDR3 extends over 15 amino acids.